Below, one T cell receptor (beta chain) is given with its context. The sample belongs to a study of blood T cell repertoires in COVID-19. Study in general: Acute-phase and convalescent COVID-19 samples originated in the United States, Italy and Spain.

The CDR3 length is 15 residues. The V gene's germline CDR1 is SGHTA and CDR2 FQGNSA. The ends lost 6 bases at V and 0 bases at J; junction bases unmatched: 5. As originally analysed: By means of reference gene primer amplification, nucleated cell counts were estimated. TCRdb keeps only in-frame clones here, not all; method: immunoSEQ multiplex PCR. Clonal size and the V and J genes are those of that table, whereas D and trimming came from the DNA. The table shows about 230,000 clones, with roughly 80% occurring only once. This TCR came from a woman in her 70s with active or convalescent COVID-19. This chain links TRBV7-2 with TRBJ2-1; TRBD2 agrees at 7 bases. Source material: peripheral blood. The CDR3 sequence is CASRVGGGSYNEQFF. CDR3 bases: TGTGCCAGCAGGGTGGGCGGGGGCTCCTACAATGAGCAGTTCTTC.